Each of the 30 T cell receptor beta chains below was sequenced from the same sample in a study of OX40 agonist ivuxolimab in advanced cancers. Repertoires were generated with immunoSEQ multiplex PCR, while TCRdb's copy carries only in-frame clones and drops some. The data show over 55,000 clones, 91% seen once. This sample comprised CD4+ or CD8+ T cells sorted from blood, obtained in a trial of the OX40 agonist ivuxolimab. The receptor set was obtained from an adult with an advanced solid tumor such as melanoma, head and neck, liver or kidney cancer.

CDR3 sequence reads: CASSFLGRVETQYF. The CDR3, as DNA: TGCGCCAGCAGCTTCTTAGGCAGGGTCGAGACCCAGTACTTC. The V and J genes are TRBV5-1 and TRBJ2-5; tentative D call: TRBD1 (5 bases). There are 14 residues in the CDR3. The germline V gene has CDR1 SGHRS and CDR2 YFSETQ. V was trimmed by 2 bases and J by 5 bases, leaving 13 bases between them. Drawing the rest from reference TRBV5-1 and TRBJ2-5, the complete variable domain is KAGVTQTPRYLIKTRGQQVTLSCSPISGHRSVSWYQQTPGQGLQFLFEYFSETQRNKGNFPGRFSGRQFSNSRSEMNVSTLELGDSALYLCASSFLGRVETQYFGPGTRLLVL.

CDR3 nucleotides: TGCGCCAGCAGCCATAACGCAGGGGAAGTAGGAAACACCATATATTTT. This translates into CASSHNAGEVGNTIYF. V and J are TRBV4-3 and TRBJ1-3; tentative D call: TRBD1 (6 bases). Trimming shortened V by 3 bases and J by 4 bases, and 16 bases separated the two germline ends. This CDR3 comprises 16 residues. Looked up from germline, CDR1 is LGHNA and CDR2 is YSLEER.

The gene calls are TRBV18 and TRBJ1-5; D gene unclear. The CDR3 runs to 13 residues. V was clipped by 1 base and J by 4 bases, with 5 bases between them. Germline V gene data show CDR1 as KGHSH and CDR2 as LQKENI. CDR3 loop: CASSPLENQPQHF. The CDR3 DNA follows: TGTGCCAGCTCACCACTAGAAAATCAGCCCCAGCATTTT.

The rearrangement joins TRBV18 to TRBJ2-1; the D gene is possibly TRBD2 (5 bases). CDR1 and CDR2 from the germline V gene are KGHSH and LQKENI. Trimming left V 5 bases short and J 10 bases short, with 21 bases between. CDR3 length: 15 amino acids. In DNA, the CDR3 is TGTGCCAGCTCAACCCTGAGGGCCCTAACTTACGAGCAGTTCTTC. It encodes CASSTLRALTYEQFF.

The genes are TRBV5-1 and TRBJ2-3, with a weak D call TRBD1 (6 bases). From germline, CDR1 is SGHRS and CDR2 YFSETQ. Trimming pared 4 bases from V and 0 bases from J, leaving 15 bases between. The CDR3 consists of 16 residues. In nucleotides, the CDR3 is TGCGCCAGCAGCCAAGAGGGCAGGGGAAGCACAGATACGCAGTATTTT. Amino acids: CASSQEGRGSTDTQYF.

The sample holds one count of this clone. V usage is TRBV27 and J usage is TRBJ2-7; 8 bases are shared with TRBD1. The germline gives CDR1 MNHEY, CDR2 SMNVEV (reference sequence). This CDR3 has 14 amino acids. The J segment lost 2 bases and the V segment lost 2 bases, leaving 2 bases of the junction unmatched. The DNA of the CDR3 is TGTGCCAGCAGTTTAGGACAGGGCGCCTACGAGCAGTACTTC. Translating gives CASSLGQGAYEQYF.

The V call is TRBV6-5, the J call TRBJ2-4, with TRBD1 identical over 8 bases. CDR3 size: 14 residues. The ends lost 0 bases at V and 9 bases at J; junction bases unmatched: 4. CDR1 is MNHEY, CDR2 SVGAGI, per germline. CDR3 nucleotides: TGTGCCAGCAGTTACTCCCGGGACAGGTCCATTCAGTACTTC. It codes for CASSYSRDRSIQYF.

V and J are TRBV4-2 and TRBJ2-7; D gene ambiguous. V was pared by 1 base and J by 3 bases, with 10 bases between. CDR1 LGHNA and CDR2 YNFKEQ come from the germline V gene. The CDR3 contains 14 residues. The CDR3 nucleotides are TGTGCCAGCAGCCAAGGAGACCGTAACTACGAGCAGTACTTC. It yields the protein CASSQGDRNYEQYF.

The CDR3 nucleotides read TGTGCCAGCAGCCCGGTCGGTAATACCTACGAGGAGCAGTACTTC. Its translation: CASSPVGNTYEEQYF. This sequence joins TRBV9 and TRBJ2-7; D not resolved. V gave up 4 bases and J gave up 7 bases, with 21 bases separating them. The CDR3 is 15 amino acids. Germline CDR1 and CDR2: SGDLS and YYNGEE. Full variable domain (missing parts from reference TRBV9 and TRBJ2-7): DSGVTQTPKHLITATGQRVTLRCSPRSGDLSVYWYQQSLDQGLQFLIQYYNGEERAKGNILERFSAQQFPDLHSELNLSSLELGDSALYFCASSPVGNTYEEQYFGPGTRLTVT.

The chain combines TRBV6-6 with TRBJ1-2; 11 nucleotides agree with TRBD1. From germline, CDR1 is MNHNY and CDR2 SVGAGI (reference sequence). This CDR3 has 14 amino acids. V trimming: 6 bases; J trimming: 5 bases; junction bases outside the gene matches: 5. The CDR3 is CASRIGQGAYGYTF. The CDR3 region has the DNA TGTGCCAGCAGAATAGGACAGGGGGCGTATGGCTACACCTTC.

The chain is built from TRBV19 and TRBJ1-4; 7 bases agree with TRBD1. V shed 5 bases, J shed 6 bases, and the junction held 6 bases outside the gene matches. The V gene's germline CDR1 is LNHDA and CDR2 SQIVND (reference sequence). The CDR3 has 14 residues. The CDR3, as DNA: TGTGCCAGTAGTGTCAACAGGGGAGATGAAAAACTGTTTTTT. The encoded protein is CASSVNRGDEKLFF.

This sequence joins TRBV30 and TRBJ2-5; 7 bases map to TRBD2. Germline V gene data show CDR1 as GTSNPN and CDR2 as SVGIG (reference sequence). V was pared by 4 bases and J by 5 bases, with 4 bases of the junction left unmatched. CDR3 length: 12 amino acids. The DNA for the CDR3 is TGTGCCTGGACTTACGGGGGGGAGACCCAGTACTTC. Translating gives CAWTYGGETQYF.

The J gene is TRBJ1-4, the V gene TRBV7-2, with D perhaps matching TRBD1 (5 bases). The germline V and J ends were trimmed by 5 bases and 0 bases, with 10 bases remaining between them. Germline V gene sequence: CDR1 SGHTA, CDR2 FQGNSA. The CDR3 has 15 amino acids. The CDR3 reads CASSQQAATNEKLFF. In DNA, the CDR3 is TGTGCCAGCAGCCAACAGGCGGCAACTAATGAAAAACTGTTTTTT.

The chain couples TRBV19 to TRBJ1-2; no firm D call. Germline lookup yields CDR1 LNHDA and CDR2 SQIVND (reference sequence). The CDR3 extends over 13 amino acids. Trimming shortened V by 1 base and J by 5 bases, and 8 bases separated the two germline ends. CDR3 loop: CASSIAGDYGYTF. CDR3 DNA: TGTGCCAGTAGTATAGCGGGCGATTATGGCTACACCTTC.

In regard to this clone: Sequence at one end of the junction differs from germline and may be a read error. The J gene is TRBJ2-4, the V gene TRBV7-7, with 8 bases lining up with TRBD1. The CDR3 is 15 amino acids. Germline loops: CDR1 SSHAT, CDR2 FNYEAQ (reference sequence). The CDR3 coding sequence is TGTGCTAGCAGCCCTCGACAGGGGACTTCGAACATTCAGTACTTC. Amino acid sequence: CASSPRQGTSNIQYF.

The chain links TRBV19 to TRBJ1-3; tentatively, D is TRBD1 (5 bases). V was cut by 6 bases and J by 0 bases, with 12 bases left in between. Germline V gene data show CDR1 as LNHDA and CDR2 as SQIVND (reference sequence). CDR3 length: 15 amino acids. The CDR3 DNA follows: TGTGCCAGTAGCATTTCGGACAACTCTGGAAACACCATATATTTT. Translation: CASSISDNSGNTIYF.

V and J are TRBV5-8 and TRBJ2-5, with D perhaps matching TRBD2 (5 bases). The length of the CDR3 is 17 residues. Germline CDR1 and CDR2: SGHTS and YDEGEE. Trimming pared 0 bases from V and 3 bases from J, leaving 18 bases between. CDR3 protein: CASSLALGLASEETQYF. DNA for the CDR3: TGTGCCAGCAGCTTGGCCCTTGGGCTAGCTAGTGAAGAGACCCAGTACTTC.

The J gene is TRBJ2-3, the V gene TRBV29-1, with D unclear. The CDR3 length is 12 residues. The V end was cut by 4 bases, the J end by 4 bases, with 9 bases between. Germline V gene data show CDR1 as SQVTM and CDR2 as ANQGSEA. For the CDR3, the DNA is TGCAGCGTTGTGCATTTTCCAGATACGCAGTATTTT. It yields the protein CSVVHFPDTQYF.

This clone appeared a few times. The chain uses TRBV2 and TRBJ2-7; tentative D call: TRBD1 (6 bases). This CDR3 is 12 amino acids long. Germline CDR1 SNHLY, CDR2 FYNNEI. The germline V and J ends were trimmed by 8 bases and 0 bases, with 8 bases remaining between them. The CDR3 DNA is TGTGCCAGCCGGGACAACTCCTACGAGCAGTACTTC. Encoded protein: CASRDNSYEQYF.

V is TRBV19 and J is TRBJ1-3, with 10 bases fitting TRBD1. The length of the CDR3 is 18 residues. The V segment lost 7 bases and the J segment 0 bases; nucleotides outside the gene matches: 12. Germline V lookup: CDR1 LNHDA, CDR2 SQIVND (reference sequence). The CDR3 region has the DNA TGTGCCAGTACCAATCCGGGACAGGGGACCGGCTCTGGAAACACCATATATTTT. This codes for CASTNPGQGTGSGNTIYF.

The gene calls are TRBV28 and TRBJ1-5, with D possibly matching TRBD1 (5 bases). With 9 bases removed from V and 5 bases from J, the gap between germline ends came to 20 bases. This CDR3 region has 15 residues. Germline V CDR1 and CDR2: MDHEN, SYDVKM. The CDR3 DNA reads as TGTGCCAGTCACGAAAGCGTGGGGCTGGATCAGCCCCAGCATTTT. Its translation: CASHESVGLDQPQHF.

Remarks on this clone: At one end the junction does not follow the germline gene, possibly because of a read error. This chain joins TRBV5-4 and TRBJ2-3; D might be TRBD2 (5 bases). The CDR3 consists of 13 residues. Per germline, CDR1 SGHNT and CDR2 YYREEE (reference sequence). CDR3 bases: TGCGCGACCGGGATTACTAGCACAGATACGCAGTATTTT. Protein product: CATGITSTDTQYF.

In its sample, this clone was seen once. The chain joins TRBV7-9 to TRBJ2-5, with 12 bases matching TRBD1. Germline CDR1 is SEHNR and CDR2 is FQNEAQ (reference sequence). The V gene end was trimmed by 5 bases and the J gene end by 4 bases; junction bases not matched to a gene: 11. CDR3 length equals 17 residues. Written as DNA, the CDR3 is TGTGCCAGCAGCCAGGGTCTCGGGACAGGGGGCCGAGAGACCCAGTACTTC. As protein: CASSQGLGTGGRETQYF.

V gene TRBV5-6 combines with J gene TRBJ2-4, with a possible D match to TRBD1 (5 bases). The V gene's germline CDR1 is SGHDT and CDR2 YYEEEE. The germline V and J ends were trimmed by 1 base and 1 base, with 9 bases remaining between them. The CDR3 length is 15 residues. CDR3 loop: CASSLQGYAKNIQYF. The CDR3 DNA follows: TGTGCCAGCAGCTTGCAGGGTTACGCCAAAAACATTCAGTACTTC.

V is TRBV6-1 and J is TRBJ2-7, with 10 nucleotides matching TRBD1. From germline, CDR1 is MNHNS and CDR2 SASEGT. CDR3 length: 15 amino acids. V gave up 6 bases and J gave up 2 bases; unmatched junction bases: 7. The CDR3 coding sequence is TGTGCCAGCAGCCAAGGGACAGGGGTCACCTACGAGCAGTACTTC. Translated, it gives CASSQGTGVTYEQYF.

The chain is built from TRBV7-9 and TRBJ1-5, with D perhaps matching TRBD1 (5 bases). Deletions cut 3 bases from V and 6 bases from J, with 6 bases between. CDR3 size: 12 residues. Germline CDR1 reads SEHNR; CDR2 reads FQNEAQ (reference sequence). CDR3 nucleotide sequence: TGTGCCAGCAGCTTCCAGGGTCAGCCCCAGCATTTT. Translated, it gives CASSFQGQPQHF.

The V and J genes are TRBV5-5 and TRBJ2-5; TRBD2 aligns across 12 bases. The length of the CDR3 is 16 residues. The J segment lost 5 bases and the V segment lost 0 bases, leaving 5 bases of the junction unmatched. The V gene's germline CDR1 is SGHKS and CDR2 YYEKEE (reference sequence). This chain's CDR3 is CASSLASGGAAETQYF. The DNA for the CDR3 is TGTGCCAGCAGCTTGGCTAGCGGGGGGGCTGCCGAGACCCAGTACTTC.

CDR3 sequence reads: CAGARDRDYNEQFF. DNA for the CDR3: TGTGCCGGCGCCCGGGACAGGGACTACAATGAGCAGTTCTTC. The chain joins TRBV18 to TRBJ2-1, with 9 bases matching TRBD1. Germline lookup yields CDR1 KGHSH and CDR2 LQKENI. The CDR3 runs to 14 residues. The V segment lost 11 bases and the J segment 3 bases; nucleotides outside the gene matches: 8. Combining the CDR3 with reference TRBV18 and TRBJ2-1 gives the whole variable domain NAGVMQNPRHLVRRRGQEARLRCSPMKGHSHVYWYRQLPEEGLKFMVYLQKENIIDESGMPKERFSAEFPKEGPSILRIQQVVRGDSAAYFCAGARDRDYNEQFFGPGTRLTVL.

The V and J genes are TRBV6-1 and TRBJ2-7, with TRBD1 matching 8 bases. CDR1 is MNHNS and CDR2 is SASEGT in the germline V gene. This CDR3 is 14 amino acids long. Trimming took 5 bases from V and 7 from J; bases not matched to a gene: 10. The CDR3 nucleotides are TGTGCCAGCAGTTCCGGGACAGGCTACTGGGAGCAGTACTTC. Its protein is CASSSGTGYWEQYF.

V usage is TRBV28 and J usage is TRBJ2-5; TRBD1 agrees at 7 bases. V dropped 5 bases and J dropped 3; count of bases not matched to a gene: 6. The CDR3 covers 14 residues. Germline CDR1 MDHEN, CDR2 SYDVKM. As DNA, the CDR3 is TGTGCCAGCAGTCCTGGGACAGACGAAGAGACCCAGTACTTC. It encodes CASSPGTDEETQYF.